This T cell receptor (beta chain) was identified in a study of vaccination and CD4 T cells after COVID-19. In the study overall: All convalescent patients were nasal swab PCR positive for SARS-CoV-2; 9 or 10 had mild and one severe disease.

V was cut by 6 bases and J by 5 bases, with 17 bases left in between. CDR3 length: 13 residues. The germline V gene has CDR1 DFQATT and CDR2 SNEGSKA (reference sequence). The study sequenced cultured CD4+ T cell DNA using the Oncomine TCR Beta short-read assay. TCRdb reprocessed the PCR reads with MiXCR, giving one entry per CDR3 protein. The sample has roughly 14,000 distinct CDR3 sequences; around half are singletons. Study conclusions and caveats: The study found median SARS-CoV-2-reactive clonotypes rising from roughly 21 to 40, not significantly. Median about 90% of reactive clones detected in convalescent patients emerged only post-vaccination.

This clonotype has just a few counts. Its antigen is unidentified. The sample's treatment: roughly ten-day PBMC culture with coronavirus spike peptide pools or control peptides (ViraFEST assay). ViraFEST relied on peptide pools to expand antigen-specific T cells; the TCRs were sequenced afterward. V and J are TRBV20-1 and TRBJ2-7; D gene uncertain. The sequence came from a human donor who had recovered from COVID-19. The source material was CD4+ T cells from blood, cultured in vitro, sampled before SARS-CoV-2 vaccination. The CDR3 bases are TGCAGTGCCTTTTACACGGACGTTGACGAGCAGTACTTC. Its translation: CSAFYTDVDEQYF.